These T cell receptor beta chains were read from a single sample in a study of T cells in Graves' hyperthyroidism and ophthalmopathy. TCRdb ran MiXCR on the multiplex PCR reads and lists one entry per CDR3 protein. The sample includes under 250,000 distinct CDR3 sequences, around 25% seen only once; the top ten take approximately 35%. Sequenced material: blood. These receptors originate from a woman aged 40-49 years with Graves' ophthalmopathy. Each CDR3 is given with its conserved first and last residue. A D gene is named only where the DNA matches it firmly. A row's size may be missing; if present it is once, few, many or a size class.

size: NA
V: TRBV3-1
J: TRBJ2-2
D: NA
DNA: TGTGCCAGCAGCCAATCAGGGACCGGGGAGCTGTTTTTT
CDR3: CASSQSGTGELFF

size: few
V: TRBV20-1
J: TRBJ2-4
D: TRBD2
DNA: TGCAGTTCTCTTAGCGGGAGTGGAAACATTCAGTACTTC
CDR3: CSSLSGSGNIQYF

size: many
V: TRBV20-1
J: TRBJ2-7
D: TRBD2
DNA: TGCAGTGCTAGAGATGCAGCGGGAGACCACGAGCAGTACTTC
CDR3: CSARDAAGDHEQYF

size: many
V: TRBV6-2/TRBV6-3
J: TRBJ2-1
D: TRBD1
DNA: TGTGCCAGCAGTTCGCCGGAACAGGGGGCCCACAATGAGCAGTTCTTC
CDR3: CASSSPEQGAHNEQFF

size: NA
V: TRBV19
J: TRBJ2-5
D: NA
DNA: TGTGCCAGTAGTTTCCGACAGGAGTTACAAGAGACCCAGTACTTC
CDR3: CASSFRQELQETQYF

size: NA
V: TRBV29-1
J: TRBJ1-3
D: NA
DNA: TGCAGCGTTGAGAGACTGGGTGGAAACACCATATATTTT
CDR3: CSVERLGGNTIYF

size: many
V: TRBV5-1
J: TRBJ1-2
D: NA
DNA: TGCGCCAGCAGCTTGGAGAGACAGCCCGGGTCTGGCTACACCTTC
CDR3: CASSLERQPGSGYTF

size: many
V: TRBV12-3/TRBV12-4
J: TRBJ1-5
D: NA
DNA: TGTGCCAGCAGTTTATTCCTGGATCAGCCCCAGCATTTT
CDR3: CASSLFLDQPQHF

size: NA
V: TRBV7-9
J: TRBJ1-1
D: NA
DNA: TGTGCCAGCAGCTCATACGCGAACACTGAAGCTTTCTTT
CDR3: CASSSYANTEAFF

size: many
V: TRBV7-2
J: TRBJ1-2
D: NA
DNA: TGTGCCAGCAGCTTCTCCGGGACCGACAACTATGGCTACACCTTC
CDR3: CASSFSGTDNYGYTF

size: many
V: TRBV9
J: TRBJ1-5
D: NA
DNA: TGTGCCAGCAGCACCGGGACCAATCAGCCCCAGCATTTT
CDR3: CASSTGTNQPQHF

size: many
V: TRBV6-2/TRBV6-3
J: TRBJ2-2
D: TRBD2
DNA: TGTGCCAGCAGTACCACCCTGACTAGCGGGAGGGACACCGGGGAGCTGTTTTTT
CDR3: CASSTTLTSGRDTGELFF

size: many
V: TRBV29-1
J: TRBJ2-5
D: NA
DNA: TGCAGCGCCCTCCTACCCCAAGAGACCCAGTACTTC
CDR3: CSALLPQETQYF

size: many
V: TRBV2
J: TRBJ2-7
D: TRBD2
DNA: TGTGCCAGCAGTAAGGGACTAGGTCTGGCTGCGGACTTC
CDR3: CASSKGLGLAADF

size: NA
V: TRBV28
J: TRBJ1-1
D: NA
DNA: TGTGCCAGCAGTTTTTCAGGAGACTTGAACACTGAAGCTTTCTTT
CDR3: CASSFSGDLNTEAFF

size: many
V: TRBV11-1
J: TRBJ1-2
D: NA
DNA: TGTGCCGGCAGCGGAGGGACTGGCTACACCTTC
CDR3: CAGSGGTGYTF

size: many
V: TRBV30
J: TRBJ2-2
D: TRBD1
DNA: TGTGCCGGACACTATGAGGGACAGGGAGCCGGGGAGCTGTTTTTT
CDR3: CAGHYEGQGAGELFF

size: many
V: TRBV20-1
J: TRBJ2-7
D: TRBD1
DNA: TGCAGTGTAGCGCCCGGGACAGGGGTTGAAGAGCAGTACTTC
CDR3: CSVAPGTGVEEQYF

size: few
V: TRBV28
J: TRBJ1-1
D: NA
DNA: TGTGCCAGCAGCCAACGGTGGCGACATGAAGCTTTCTTT
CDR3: CASSQRWRHEAFF

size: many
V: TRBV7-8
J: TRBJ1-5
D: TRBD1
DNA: TGTGCCAGCACAGGGGGTTCGGGGCAGCCCCAGCATTTT
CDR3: CASTGGSGQPQHF

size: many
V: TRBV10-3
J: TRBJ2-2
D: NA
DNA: TGTGCCATCAGTGCGGAGAACACCGGGGAGCTGTTTTTT
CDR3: CAISAENTGELFF

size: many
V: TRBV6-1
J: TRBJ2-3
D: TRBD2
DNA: TGTGCCAGCAGCACAGGGACTAGCGGACATACGCAGTATTTT
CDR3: CASSTGTSGHTQYF

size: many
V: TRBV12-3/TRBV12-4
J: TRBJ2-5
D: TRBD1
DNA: TGTGCCAGCAGCCCCGTGGACAGGGTTGAGGAGACCCAGTACTTC
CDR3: CASSPVDRVEETQYF

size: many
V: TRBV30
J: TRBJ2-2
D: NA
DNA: TGTGCCTGGAGTTACCATCACGGGGGAGAGGCCGGGGAGCTGTTTTTT
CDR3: CAWSYHHGGEAGELFF

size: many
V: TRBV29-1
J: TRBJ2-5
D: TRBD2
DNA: TGCAGCGTGGGAAGGACTAGCGGGCACAACCAAGAGACCCAGTACTTC
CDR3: CSVGRTSGHNQETQYF

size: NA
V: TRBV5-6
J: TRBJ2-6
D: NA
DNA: TGTGCCAGCAGCTTTTTACAAGGGGCTACAGGGGCCAACGTCCTGACTTTC
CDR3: CASSFLQGATGANVLTF

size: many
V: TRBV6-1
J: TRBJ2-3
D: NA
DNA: TGTGCCAGCAGTGTCGGGATAGGCACAGATACGCAGTATTTT
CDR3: CASSVGIGTDTQYF

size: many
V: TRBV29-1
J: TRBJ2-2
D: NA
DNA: TGCAGCGTTGAAGGGACGAGGGGACGGACGAACACCGGGGAGCTGTTTTTT
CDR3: CSVEGTRGRTNTGELFF

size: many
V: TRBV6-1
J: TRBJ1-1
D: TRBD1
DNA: TGTGCCAGCAGTGATCTTGACAGGGGGAACACTGAAGCTTTCTTT
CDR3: CASSDLDRGNTEAFF

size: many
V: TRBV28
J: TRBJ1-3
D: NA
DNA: TGTGCCAGCCAAGTATCAGGGTTCTCTGGAAACACCATATATTTT
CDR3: CASQVSGFSGNTIYF

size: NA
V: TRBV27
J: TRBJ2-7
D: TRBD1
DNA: TGTGCCAGCAGACTTGGGACAGGGGGAATCTACGAGCAGTACTTC
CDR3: CASRLGTGGIYEQYF

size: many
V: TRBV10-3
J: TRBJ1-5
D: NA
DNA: TGTGCCATCAGTGAAAGTGCAGCGGGCAATCAGCCCCAGCATTTT
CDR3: CAISESAAGNQPQHF

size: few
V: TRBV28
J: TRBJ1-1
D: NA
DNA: TGTGCCAGCAGTTTATATAGCGACCCGAACACTGAAGCTTTCTTT
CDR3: CASSLYSDPNTEAFF

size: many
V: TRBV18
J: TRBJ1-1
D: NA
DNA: TGTGCCAGCTCACCACCGGGAGGATCGAACACTGAAGCTTTCTTT
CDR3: CASSPPGGSNTEAFF

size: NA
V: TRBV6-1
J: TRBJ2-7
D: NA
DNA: TGTGCCAGCAGTGAGGGGTCCGGGACTCACTCCTACGAGCAGTACTTC
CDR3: CASSEGSGTHSYEQYF

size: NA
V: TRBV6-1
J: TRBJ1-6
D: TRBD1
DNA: TGTGCCAGCGTGACAGGGTTAGATTCACCCCTCCACTTT
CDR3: CASVTGLDSPLHF